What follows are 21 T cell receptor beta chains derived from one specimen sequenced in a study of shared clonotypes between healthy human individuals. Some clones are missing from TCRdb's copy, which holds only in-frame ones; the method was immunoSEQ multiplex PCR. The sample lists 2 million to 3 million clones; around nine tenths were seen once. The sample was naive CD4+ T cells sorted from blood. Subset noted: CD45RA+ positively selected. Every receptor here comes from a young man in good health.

DNA of the CDR3: TGTGCCAGCAGCGTAGAAGCAGGGAGTGTGCTTACAGATACGCAGTATTTT. Protein: CASSVEAGSVLTDTQYF. The chain employs TRBV9 and TRBJ2-3; the D gene could be TRBD1 or TRBD2 (5 bases each). Germline CDR1 and CDR2: SGDLS and YYNGEE. CDR3 length: 17 amino acids. The ends were cut back, 0 bases at V and 3 bases at J, with 17 bases in the middle.

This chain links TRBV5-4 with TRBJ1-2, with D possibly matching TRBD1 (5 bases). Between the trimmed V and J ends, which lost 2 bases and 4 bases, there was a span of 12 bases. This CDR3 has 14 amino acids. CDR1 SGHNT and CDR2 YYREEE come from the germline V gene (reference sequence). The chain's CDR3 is CASSFVGPPYGYTF. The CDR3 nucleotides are TGTGCCAGCAGCTTTGTGGGGCCCCCCTATGGCTACACCTTC.

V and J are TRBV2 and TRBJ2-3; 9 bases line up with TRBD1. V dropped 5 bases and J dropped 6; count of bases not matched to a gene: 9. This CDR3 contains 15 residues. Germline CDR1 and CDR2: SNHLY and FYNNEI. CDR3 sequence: CASSLQQGAWDTQYF. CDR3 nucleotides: TGTGCCAGCAGTTTGCAACAGGGGGCCTGGGATACGCAGTATTTT.

The CDR3 here is CASSQDWGAFF. The CDR3 DNA reads as TGTGCCAGCAGCCAAGACTGGGGAGCTTTCTTT. The chain employs TRBV28 and TRBJ1-1; the D is unclear. The CDR3 covers 11 residues. CDR1 MDHEN and CDR2 SYDVKM come from the germline V gene. The germline V and J ends were trimmed by 6 bases and 10 bases, with 12 bases remaining between them.

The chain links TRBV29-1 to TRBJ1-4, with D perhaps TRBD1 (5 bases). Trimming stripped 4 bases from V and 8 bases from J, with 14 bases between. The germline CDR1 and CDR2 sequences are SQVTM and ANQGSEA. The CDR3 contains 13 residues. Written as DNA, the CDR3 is TGCAGCGTTGCGTCCCAGGGTAGGGAAAAACTGTTTTTT. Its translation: CSVASQGREKLFF. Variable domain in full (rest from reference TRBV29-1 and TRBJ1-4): SAVISQKPSRDICQRGTSLTIQCQVDSQVTMMFWYRQQPGQSLTLIATANQGSEATYESGFVIDKFPISRPNLTFSTLTVSNMSPEDSSIYLCSVASQGREKLFFGSGTQLSVL.

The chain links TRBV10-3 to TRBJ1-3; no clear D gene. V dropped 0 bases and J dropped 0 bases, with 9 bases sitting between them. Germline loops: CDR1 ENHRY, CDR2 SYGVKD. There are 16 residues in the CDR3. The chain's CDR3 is CAISESGAASGNTIYF. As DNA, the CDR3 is TGTGCCATCAGTGAGTCGGGCGCCGCCTCTGGAAACACCATATATTTT.

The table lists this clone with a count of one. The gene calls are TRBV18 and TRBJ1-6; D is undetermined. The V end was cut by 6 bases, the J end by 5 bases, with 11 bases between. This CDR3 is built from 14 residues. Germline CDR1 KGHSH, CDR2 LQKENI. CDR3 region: CASSRAANNSPLHF. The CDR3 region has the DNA TGTGCCAGCTCTAGGGCAGCAAATAATTCACCCCTCCACTTT. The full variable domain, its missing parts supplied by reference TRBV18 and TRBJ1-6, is NAGVMQNPRHLVRRRGQEARLRCSPMKGHSHVYWYRQLPEEGLKFMVYLQKENIIDESGMPKERFSAEFPKEGPSILRIQQVVRGDSAAYFCASSRAANNSPLHFGNGTRLTVT.

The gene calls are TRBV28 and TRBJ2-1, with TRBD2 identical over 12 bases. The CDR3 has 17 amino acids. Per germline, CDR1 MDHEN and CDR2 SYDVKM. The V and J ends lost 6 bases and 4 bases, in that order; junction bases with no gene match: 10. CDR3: CASSLILAGGSYNEQFF. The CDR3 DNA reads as TGTGCCAGCAGCTTAATTCTAGCGGGAGGGTCATACAATGAGCAGTTCTTC.

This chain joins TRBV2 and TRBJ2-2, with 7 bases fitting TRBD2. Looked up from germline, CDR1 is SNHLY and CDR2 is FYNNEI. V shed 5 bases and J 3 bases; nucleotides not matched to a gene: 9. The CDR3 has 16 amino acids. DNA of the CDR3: TGTGCCAGCAGTACTGCCAGCGGGATGTACACCGGGGAGCTGTTTTTT. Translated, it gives CASSTASGMYTGELFF.

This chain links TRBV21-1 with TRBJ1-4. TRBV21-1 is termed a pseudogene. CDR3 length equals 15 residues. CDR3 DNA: TGTGCCAGCAGCAAAGTGAGCTGGGTGCGGGAAAAACTGTTTTTT. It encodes CASSKVSWVREKLFF.

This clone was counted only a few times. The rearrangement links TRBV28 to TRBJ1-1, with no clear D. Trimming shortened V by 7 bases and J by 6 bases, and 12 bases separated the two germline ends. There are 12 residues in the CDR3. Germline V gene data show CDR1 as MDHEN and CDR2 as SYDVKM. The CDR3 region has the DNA TGTGCCAGCATGTTATCGGGAGCTGAAGCTTTCTTT. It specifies CASMLSGAEAFF.

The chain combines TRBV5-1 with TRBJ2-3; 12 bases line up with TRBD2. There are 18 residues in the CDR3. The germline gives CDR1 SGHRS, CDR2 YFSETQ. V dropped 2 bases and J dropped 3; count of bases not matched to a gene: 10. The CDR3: CASSLWASGGAETDTQYF. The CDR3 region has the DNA TGCGCCAGCAGCTTATGGGCTAGCGGGGGGGCCGAAACAGATACGCAGTATTTT.

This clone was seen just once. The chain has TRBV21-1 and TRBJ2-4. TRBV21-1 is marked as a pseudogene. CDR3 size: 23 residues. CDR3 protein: CASSKALGWRFEARVRGKNIQYF. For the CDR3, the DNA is TGTGCCAGCAGCAAAGCGCTCGGATGGCGGTTTGAGGCGAGGGTTAGGGGCAAAAACATTCAGTACTTC.

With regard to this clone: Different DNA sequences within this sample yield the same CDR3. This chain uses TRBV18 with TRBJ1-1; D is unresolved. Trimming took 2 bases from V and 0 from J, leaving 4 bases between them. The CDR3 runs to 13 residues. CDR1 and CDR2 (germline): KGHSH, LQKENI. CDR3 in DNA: TGTGCCAGCTCACCAGGGCTGAACACTGAAGCTTTCTTT. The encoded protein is CASSPGLNTEAFF.

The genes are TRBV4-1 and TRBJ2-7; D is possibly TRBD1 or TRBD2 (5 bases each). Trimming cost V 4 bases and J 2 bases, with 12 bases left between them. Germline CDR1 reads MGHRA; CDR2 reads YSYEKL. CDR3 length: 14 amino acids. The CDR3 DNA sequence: TGCGCCAGCAGCCCCGGGGCGGTGGCCTACGAGCAGTACTTC. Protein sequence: CASSPGAVAYEQYF.

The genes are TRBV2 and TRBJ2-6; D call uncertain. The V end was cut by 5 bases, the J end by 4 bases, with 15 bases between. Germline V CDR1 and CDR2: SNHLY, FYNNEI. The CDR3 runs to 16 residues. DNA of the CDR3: TGTGCCAGCAGTCTCCCGTGGGATACAGGGGCCAACGTCCTGACTTTC. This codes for CASSLPWDTGANVLTF.

The CDR3 nucleotides read TGTGCCAGTAGTATTCATCAGGGGGCTGTAAATGAGCAGTTCTTC. Amino acids: CASSIHQGAVNEQFF. The rearrangement links TRBV19 to TRBJ2-1, with TRBD1 matching over 8 bases. J lost 7 bases, V lost 3 bases, and 8 bases had no gene match. CDR1 and CDR2 (germline): LNHDA, SQIVND (reference sequence). This CDR3 has 15 amino acids.

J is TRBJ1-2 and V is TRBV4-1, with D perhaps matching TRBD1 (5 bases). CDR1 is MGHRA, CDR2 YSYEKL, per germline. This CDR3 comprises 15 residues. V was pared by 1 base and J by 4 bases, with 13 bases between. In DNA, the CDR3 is TGCGCCAGCAGCCAAGGGGGGAGCAGGGCCTATGGCTACACCTTC. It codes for CASSQGGSRAYGYTF.

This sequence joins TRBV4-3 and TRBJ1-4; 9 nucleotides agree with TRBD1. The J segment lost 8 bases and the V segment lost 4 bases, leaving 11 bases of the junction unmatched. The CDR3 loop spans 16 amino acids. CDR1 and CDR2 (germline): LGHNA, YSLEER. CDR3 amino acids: CASSPRPGQGWEKLFF. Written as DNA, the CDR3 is TGCGCCAGCAGCCCTCGTCCGGGACAGGGATGGGAAAAACTGTTTTTT.

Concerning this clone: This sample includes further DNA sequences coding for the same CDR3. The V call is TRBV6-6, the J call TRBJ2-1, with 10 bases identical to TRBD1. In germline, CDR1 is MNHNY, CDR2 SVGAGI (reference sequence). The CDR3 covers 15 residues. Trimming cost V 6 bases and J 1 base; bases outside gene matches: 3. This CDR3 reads CASSPGQGSYNEQFF. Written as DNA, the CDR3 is TGTGCCAGCAGCCCGGGACAGGGGTCCTACAATGAGCAGTTCTTC.

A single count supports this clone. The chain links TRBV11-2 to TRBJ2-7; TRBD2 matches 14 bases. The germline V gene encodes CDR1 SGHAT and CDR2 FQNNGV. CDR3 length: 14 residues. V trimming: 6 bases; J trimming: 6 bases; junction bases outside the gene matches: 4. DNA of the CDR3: TGTGCCAGCAGTTCGACTAGCGGGGGGGGCGAGCAGTACTTC. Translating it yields CASSSTSGGGEQYF.